The 30 T cell receptor beta chains presented below share a single source sample, sequenced in a study of cytomegalovirus exposure and HLA in healthy donors. Repertoires were generated with immunoSEQ multiplex PCR, while TCRdb's copy carries only in-frame clones and drops some. Of 200,000 to 250,000 clones in the sample, 65% to 85% are singletons; the top ten hold 11% to 15%. Sequencing was done on a sample of PBMCs. These receptors were taken from a woman aged 30 to 39 in good health and CMV-seropositive.

Only one count was recorded for this clone. The chain is built from TRBV7-6 and TRBJ2-7, with D perhaps TRBD2 (5 bases). V was trimmed by 4 bases and J by 2 bases, leaving 6 bases between them. CDR3 length: 12 residues. CDR1 SGHVS and CDR2 FNYEAQ come from the germline V gene. The CDR3 protein is CASSSGTYEQYF. The DNA for the CDR3 is TGTGCCAGCAGCTCGGGGACCTACGAGCAGTACTTC.

With regard to this clone: Mismatch with germline at one junction end may stem from a read error. The rearrangement joins TRBV29-1 to TRBJ1-1; D is perhaps TRBD1 (5 bases). The CDR3 sequence is 12 residues long. The germline CDR1 and CDR2 sequences are SQVTM and ANQGSEA. CDR3 nucleotide sequence: TGCAGCGTCGAAGACAGAAAACTAGAAACTTTCTTT. It encodes CSVEDRKLETFF.

The V gene is TRBV5-4, the J gene TRBJ2-1, with 16 positions matching TRBD2. Trimming removed 4 bases from V and 5 bases from J; junction bases left unmatched: 6. Germline loops: CDR1 SGHNT, CDR2 YYREEE (reference sequence). The CDR3 has 17 residues. The DNA for the CDR3 is TGTGCCAGCAGCATGGGACTAGCGGGAGGGCCGAACAATGAGCAGTTCTTC. This codes for CASSMGLAGGPNNEQFF.

CDR3 in DNA: TGCAGCGTGGAATTGGACAGGGCGGACGGGGGCTACACCTTC. Amino acids: CSVELDRADGGYTF. The chain is built from TRBV29-1 and TRBJ1-2, with TRBD1 identical over 8 bases. V lost 6 bases and J lost 8; bases outside the gene matches: 14. The CDR3 length is 14 residues. Germline lookup yields CDR1 SQVTM and CDR2 ANQGSEA. Full variable domain (missing parts from reference TRBV29-1 and TRBJ1-2): SAVISQKPSRDICQRGTSLTIQCQVDSQVTMMFWYRQQPGQSLTLIATANQGSEATYESGFVIDKFPISRPNLTFSTLTVSNMSPEDSSIYLCSVELDRADGGYTFGSGTRLTVV.

The rearrangement links TRBV5-3 to TRBJ2-1; maybe TRBD2 (6 bases). TRBV5-3 is an ORF, and what it does is uncertain. The CDR3 extends over 15 amino acids. Between the trimmed V and J ends, which lost 3 bases and 7 bases, there was a span of 17 bases. CDR3 residues: CARSSGTPLANEQFF. The DNA of the CDR3 is TGTGCCAGAAGCTCGGGGACTCCATTGGCGAATGAGCAGTTCTTC.

The chain links TRBV28 to TRBJ1-2; D might be TRBD1 (6 bases). V was pared by 2 bases and J by 5 bases, with 12 bases between. The CDR3 totals 14 residues. CDR1 is MDHEN and CDR2 is SYDVKM in the germline V gene. This CDR3 is CASSLKGGAYGYTF. DNA for the CDR3: TGTGCCAGCAGTTTAAAAGGGGGGGCTTATGGCTACACCTTC.

The rearrangement links TRBV2 to TRBJ2-3; D is unclear. This CDR3 spans 13 amino acids. Germline V lookup: CDR1 SNHLY, CDR2 FYNNEI. Deletions cut 7 bases from V and 6 bases from J, with 14 bases between. CDR3 DNA: TGTGCCAGCATTCTGTCCCCGACGGATACGCAGTATTTT. It codes for CASILSPTDTQYF.

The rearrangement links TRBV19 to TRBJ1-5; D not certain. V was trimmed by 0 bases and J by 1 base, leaving 13 bases between them. Germline V CDR1 and CDR2: LNHDA, SQIVND (reference sequence). The CDR3 has 17 residues. In DNA, the CDR3 is TGTGCCAGTAGTATAGATTCGACCCGACTGAGCAATCAGCCCCAGCATTTT. Its protein is CASSIDSTRLSNQPQHF.

Only one count was recorded for this clone. The chain uses TRBV6-1 and TRBJ1-1, with D possibly TRBD1 on 5 matching bases. The CDR3 has 13 residues. The ends were cut back, 6 bases at V and 4 bases at J, with 12 bases in the middle. Germline CDR1 and CDR2: MNHNS and SASEGT. The CDR3 region is CASRVGLSTEAFF. The CDR3, as DNA: TGTGCCAGCAGGGTGGGACTTAGCACTGAAGCTTTCTTT.

V usage is TRBV14 and J usage is TRBJ2-7; D is possibly TRBD1 (5 bases). Trimming removed 3 bases at V and 6 bases at J, with 12 bases between. Germline CDR1 and CDR2: SGHDN and FVKESK. The CDR3 length is 13 residues. The CDR3 is CASSHQGSIEQYF. For the CDR3, the DNA is TGTGCCAGCAGCCACCAGGGAAGCATCGAGCAGTACTTC.

Here the CDR3 reads CASRWGENQPQHF. In DNA, the CDR3 is TGTGCCAGCAGGTGGGGGGAGAATCAGCCCCAGCATTTT. The chain recombines TRBV6-5 with TRBJ1-5; tentatively, D is TRBD1 (5 bases). Germline V gene lookup returns CDR1 MNHEY and CDR2 SVGAGI. The V gene lost 6 bases and the J gene lost 4 bases, with 10 bases spanning the gap. The CDR3 spans 13 residues.

Turning to this clone: Within the sample, other DNA sequences also encode this same CDR3. The chain joins TRBV30 to TRBJ2-6, with D unresolved. This CDR3 has 14 residues. V lost 0 bases, J lost 0 bases, and 3 bases lay in between. Germline loops: CDR1 GTSNPN, CDR2 SVGIG (reference sequence). The CDR3 protein is CAWSVGSGANVLTF. The CDR3 region has the DNA TGTGCCTGGAGTGTGGGCTCTGGGGCCAACGTCCTGACTTTC.

The chain employs TRBV7-9 and TRBJ2-2, with D perhaps being TRBD1 or TRBD2 (5 bases each). CDR1 SEHNR and CDR2 FQNEAQ come from the germline V gene (reference sequence). Deletions cut 5 bases from V and 4 bases from J, with 23 bases between. This CDR3 contains 18 residues. The CDR3 DNA reads TGTGCCAGCAGCCACGGGGATGGCAGGGCGCCCCGCACCGGGGAGCTGTTTTTT. Its protein is CASSHGDGRAPRTGELFF.

The rearrangement joins TRBV7-8 to TRBJ2-1, with 11 bases that match TRBD2. The CDR3 consists of 15 residues. The J segment lost 9 bases and the V segment lost 2 bases, leaving 6 bases of the junction unmatched. Germline V gene lookup returns CDR1 SGHVS and CDR2 FQNEAQ. The CDR3 DNA sequence: TGTGCCAGCAGCTTAAATAGCGGGGGGGATTTTGAGCAGTTCTTC. Translated, it gives CASSLNSGGDFEQFF. The full variable domain, in which reference TRBV7-8 and TRBJ2-1 provide the parts outside the CDR3, is GAGVSQSPRYKVAKRGQDVALRCDPISGHVSLFWYQQALGQGPEFLTYFQNEAQLDKSGLPSDRFFAERPEGSVSTLKIQRTQQEDSAVYLCASSLNSGGDFEQFFGPGTRLTVL.

The chain carries TRBV6-1 and TRBJ1-2; tentatively, D is TRBD1 (5 bases). This CDR3 has 14 residues. V shed 3 bases and J shed 8 bases, with 16 bases lying between them. Germline lookup yields CDR1 MNHNS and CDR2 SASEGT. The CDR3 DNA sequence: TGTGCCAGCAGTGATCAAGGGGAACGACCAGGCTACACCTTC. Its protein is CASSDQGERPGYTF.

The chain couples TRBV27 to TRBJ1-1; no firm D call. This CDR3 has 13 amino acids. Trimming removed 6 bases at V and 1 base at J, with 9 bases between. The V gene's germline CDR1 is MNHEY and CDR2 SMNVEV (reference sequence). The CDR3 protein is CASRIVGNTEAFF. The CDR3 nucleotides read TGTGCCAGCAGGATAGTGGGGAACACTGAAGCTTTCTTT.

J is TRBJ2-1 and V is TRBV6-5; possibly TRBD2 for D (6 bases). Trimming left V 7 bases short and J 0 bases short, with 10 bases between. The CDR3 is 14 residues long. The V gene's germline CDR1 is MNHEY and CDR2 SVGAGI. CDR3 DNA: TGTGCCAGCATAGGAGGGCTCTCCTACAATGAGCAGTTCTTC. Translation gives CASIGGLSYNEQFF.

This chain connects TRBV6-5 to TRBJ2-3; D may match TRBD1 or TRBD2 (5 bases each). Trimming cost V 11 bases and J 6 bases, with 21 bases left between them. Germline lookup yields CDR1 MNHEY and CDR2 SVGAGI. The CDR3 is 14 amino acids. CDR3 amino acids: CAAGQGRNGDTQYF. DNA of the CDR3: TGTGCCGCCGGGCAGGGACGAAATGGGGATACGCAGTATTTT.

This clone was picked up one time. V usage is TRBV5-1 and J usage is TRBJ1-2; 8 bases map to TRBD1. The germline gives CDR1 SGHRS, CDR2 YFSETQ. The V gene end was trimmed by 7 bases and the J gene end by 3 bases; junction bases not matched to a gene: 8. The CDR3 covers 14 residues. The chain's CDR3 is CASQLQGGDYGYTF. CDR3 DNA: TGCGCCAGCCAATTACAGGGGGGCGACTATGGCTACACCTTC. Together with reference TRBV5-1 and TRBJ1-2, the CDR3 gives the full variable domain: KAGVTQTPRYLIKTRGQQVTLSCSPISGHRSVSWYQQTPGQGLQFLFEYFSETQRNKGNFPGRFSGRQFSNSRSEMNVSTLELGDSALYLCASQLQGGDYGYTFGSGTRLTVV.

This chain joins TRBV11-2 and TRBJ2-2, with D possibly matching TRBD1 (5 bases). V shed 0 bases and J shed 4 bases, with 6 bases lying between them. Per germline, CDR1 SGHAT and CDR2 FQNNGV. This CDR3 is built from 14 residues. The CDR3 sequence: CASSLDQGTGELFF. CDR3 DNA sequence: TGTGCCAGCAGCTTAGATCAGGGCACCGGGGAGCTGTTTTTT.

In this sample, this clone turned up a few times. The chain couples TRBV6-5 to TRBJ1-2; TRBD1 agrees at 9 bases. Germline V gene lookup returns CDR1 MNHEY and CDR2 SVGAGI. The junction had 4 bases not matched to a gene; V was cut back by 8 bases and J by 0 bases. The CDR3 covers 14 residues. The CDR3 region has the DNA TGTGCCAGCGGGGGACAGGGATCTAACTATGGCTACACCTTC. As protein: CASGGQGSNYGYTF.

J is TRBJ2-5 and V is TRBV30; weak D call: TRBD2 (7 bases). V was trimmed by 3 bases and J by 1 base, leaving 12 bases between them. Per the germline V gene, CDR1 is GTSNPN and CDR2 is SVGIG (reference sequence). This CDR3 has 14 amino acids. The CDR3 DNA sequence: TGTGCCTGGAGAGGGGGGGGACCCCAAGAGACCCAGTACTTC. It yields the protein CAWRGGGPQETQYF.

This chain connects TRBV7-2 to TRBJ1-5; D remains unclear. With 3 bases removed from V and 4 bases from J, the gap between germline ends came to 7 bases. Germline CDR1 and CDR2: SGHTA and FQGNSA. This CDR3 is 13 amino acids long. The CDR3 loop is CASSLDTNQPQHF. The DNA of the CDR3 is TGTGCCAGCAGCTTGGATACAAATCAGCCCCAGCATTTT.

The chain employs TRBV6-5 and TRBJ2-7; TRBD2 aligns across 11 bases. Germline trimming cut 0 bases from V and 7 bases from J; bases unmatched to any gene: 8. The V gene's germline CDR1 is MNHEY and CDR2 SVGAGI. The CDR3 loop spans 16 amino acids. The CDR3 is CASSYSWTSGPDEQYF. The CDR3 region has the DNA TGTGCCAGCAGTTACTCCTGGACTAGCGGGCCAGATGAGCAGTACTTC.

The chain recombines TRBV27 with TRBJ2-1; D gene ambiguous. The CDR3 extends over 12 amino acids. V lost 5 bases and J 10 bases, leaving 12 bases between the germline ends. CDR1 is MNHEY and CDR2 is SMNVEV in the germline V gene (reference sequence). CDR3 nucleotides: TGTGCCAGCAGTCCCTCTATCGGGGAGCAGTTCTTC. Its protein product is CASSPSIGEQFF.

The V call is TRBV28, the J call TRBJ2-7, with D unclear. Germline V gene sequence: CDR1 MDHEN, CDR2 SYDVKM. Trimming left V 1 base short and J 0 bases short, with 7 bases between. The CDR3 runs 14 residues. This CDR3 is CASSLLSHSYEQYF. Written as DNA, the CDR3 is TGTGCCAGCAGTTTATTATCCCACTCCTACGAGCAGTACTTC.

This chain uses TRBV6-5 with TRBJ1-5, with D tentatively TRBD1 (5 bases). From germline, CDR1 is MNHEY and CDR2 SVGAGI. CDR3 size: 13 residues. Trimming removed 5 bases at V and 4 bases at J, with 9 bases between. The CDR3 DNA sequence: TGTGCCAGCAGTAAGCGGGGGAATCAGCCCCAGCATTTT. Its translation: CASSKRGNQPQHF.

This chain links TRBV7-3 with TRBJ2-7; 10 bases fit TRBD2. The V and J ends lost 5 bases and 5 bases, in that order; junction bases with no gene match: 6. CDR1 and CDR2 from the germline V gene are SGHTA and FQGTGA. This CDR3 is 14 amino acids long. CDR3 in DNA: TGTGCCAGCAGCCAACTAGCGGGAAACGACGAGCAGTACTTC. Amino acid sequence: CASSQLAGNDEQYF.

In DNA, the CDR3 is TGTGCCAGCAAAGGCGGTCTCAATGAGCAGTTCTTC. Translation gives CASKGGLNEQFF. The rearrangement joins TRBV27 to TRBJ2-1, with D uncertain. The CDR3 runs to 12 residues. In germline, CDR1 is MNHEY, CDR2 SMNVEV (reference sequence). V lost 7 bases to trimming and J lost 6 bases, with 10 bases between them.

The gene calls are TRBV2 and TRBJ2-7; 8 nucleotides agree with TRBD2. The CDR3 spans 16 residues. CDR1 and CDR2 from the germline V gene are SNHLY and FYNNEI. After removal of 6 bases from V and 0 bases from J, the junction contained 10 bases not matched to a gene. DNA of the CDR3: TGTGCCAGCAGCAAAACTTTAGCGGGGAGCTCCTACGAGCAGTACTTC. This encodes CASSKTLAGSSYEQYF.